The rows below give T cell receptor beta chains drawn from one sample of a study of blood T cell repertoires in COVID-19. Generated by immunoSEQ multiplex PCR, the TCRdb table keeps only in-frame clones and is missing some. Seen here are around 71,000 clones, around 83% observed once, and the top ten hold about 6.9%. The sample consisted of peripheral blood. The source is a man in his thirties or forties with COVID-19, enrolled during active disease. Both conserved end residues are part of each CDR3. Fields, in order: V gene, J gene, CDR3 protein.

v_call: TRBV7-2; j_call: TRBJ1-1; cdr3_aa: CASSLHWTRGSNTEAFF
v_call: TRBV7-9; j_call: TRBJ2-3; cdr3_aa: CASSLGAGTDTQYF
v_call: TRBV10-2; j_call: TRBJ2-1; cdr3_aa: CASSERGGINEQFF
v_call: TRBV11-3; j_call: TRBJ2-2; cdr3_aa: CASSSRTSGNTGELFF
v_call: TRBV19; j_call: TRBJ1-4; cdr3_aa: CASGENEKLFF
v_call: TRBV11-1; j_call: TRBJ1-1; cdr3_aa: CASSLAQKAFF
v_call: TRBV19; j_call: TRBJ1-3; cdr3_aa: CASSGSSGNTIYF
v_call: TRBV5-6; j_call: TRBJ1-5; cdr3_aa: CASSANTGVGQPQHF
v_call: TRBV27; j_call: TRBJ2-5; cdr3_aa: CASSSRGKGTQYF
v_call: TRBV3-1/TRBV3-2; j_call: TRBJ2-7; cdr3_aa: CASAGLAGGPGEQYF
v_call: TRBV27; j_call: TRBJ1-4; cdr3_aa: CASSLRSGEKLFF
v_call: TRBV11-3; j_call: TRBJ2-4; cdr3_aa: CASSLGGSDIQYF
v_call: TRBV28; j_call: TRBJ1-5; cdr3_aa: CASSLWTGNQPQHF
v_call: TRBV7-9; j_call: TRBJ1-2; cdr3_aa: CASSPLPRETNYGYTF
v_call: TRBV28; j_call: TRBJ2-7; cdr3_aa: CASSSPTERVGF
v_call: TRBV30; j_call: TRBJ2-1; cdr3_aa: CAWMRTSGAYNEQFF
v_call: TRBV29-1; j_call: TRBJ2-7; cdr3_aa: CSVAGANEQYF
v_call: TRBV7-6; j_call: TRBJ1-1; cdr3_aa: CASSLDSPGEAFF
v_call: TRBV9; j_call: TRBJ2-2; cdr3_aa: CASSVGDRDTGELFF
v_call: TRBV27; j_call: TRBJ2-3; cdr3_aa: CASSFELAEGRGTDTQYF
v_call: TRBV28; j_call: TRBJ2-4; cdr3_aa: CASSSFVSSAKNIQYF
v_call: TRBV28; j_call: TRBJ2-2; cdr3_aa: CASSFTLAANTGELFF
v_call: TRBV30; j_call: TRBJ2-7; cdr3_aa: CACRGQAYEQYF
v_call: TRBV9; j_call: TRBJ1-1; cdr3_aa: CASSALNTEAFF
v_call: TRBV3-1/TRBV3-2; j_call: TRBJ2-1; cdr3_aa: CASSPGRLALNEQFF
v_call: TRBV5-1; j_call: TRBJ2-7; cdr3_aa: CASRAGGTGHYEQYF
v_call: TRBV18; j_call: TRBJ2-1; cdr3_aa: CASSPPSSQGYNEQFF
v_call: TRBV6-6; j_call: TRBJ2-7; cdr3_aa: CASSYSRVSGPIEQYF
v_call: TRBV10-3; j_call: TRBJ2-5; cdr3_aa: CAISESGREETQYF
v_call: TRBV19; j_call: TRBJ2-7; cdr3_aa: CASSSDGAAGEQYF
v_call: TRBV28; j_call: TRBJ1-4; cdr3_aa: CASSFPANEKLFF
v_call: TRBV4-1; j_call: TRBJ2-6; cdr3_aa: CASSATQGLGANVLTF
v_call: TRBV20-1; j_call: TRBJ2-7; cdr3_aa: CSAERDYEQYF
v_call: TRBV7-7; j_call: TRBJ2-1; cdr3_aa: CASSLDTSGLNEQFF
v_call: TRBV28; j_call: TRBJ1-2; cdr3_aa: CASSLPAGEYGYTF
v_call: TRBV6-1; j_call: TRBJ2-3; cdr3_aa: CASSEQASGPDTQYF
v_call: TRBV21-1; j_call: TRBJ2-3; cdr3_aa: CASRVPRDRPNLLTDTQYF
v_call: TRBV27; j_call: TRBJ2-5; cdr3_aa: CASSFGVAGVGETQYF
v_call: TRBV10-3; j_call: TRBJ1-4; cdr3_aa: CAITPNLGGKLFF
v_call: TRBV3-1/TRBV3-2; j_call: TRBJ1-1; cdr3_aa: CASSQDQIGGTEAFF
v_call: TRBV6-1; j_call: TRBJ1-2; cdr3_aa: CASTEWTGEGRYGYTF
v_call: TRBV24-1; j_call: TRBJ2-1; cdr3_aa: CATSDSRQGGAYNEQFF
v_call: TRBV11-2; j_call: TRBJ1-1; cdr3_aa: CASSLITRRGTEAFF
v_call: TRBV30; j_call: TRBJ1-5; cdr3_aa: CAWTTGSQPQHF
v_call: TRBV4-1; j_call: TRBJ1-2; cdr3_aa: CASSQDNLQLYGYTF
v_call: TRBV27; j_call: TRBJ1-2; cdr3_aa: CASSSYREGYGYTF